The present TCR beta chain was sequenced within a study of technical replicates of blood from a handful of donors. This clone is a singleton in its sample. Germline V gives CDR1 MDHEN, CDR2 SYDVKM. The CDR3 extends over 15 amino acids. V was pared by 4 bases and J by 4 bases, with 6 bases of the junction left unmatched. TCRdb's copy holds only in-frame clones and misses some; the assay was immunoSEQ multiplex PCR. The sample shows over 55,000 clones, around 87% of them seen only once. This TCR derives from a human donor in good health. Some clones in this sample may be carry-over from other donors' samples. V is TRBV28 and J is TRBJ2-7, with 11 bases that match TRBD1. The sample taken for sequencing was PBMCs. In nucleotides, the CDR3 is TGTGCCAGCAGTTCTCCCGGGACAGGGGGTTACGAGCAGTACTTC. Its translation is CASSSPGTGGYEQYF.